The clone carrying this T cell receptor beta chain was observed at least ten times. Its antigen is unknown. The data stem from a study of T cells in Graves' hyperthyroidism and ophthalmopathy. It was RNA transcripts that yielded the amplified TCR beta CDR3 regions. Primed by the HTBI set, a first-round RT-PCR was run on the TCR CDR3. TCRdb passed the multiplex PCR reads through MiXCR, listing each CDR3 protein once. The table lists a few hundred thousand distinct CDR3 sequences, 15% to 19% of them singletons. The CDR3 has 15 residues. V trimming: 1 base; J trimming: 5 bases; junction bases outside the gene matches: 6. Germline values: CDR1 SGHVS, CDR2 FQNEAQ. Study conclusions and caveats: Expanded thyroid clonotypes (above 0.001) were mostly also found in blood.

Sequenced material: blood. The clonotype originates from a woman in her 30s with Graves' hyperthyroidism. The V call is TRBV7-8, the J call TRBJ2-3; 7 bases fit TRBD1. The CDR3 is CASSLGGTVLDTQYF. CDR3 in DNA: TGTGCCAGCAGCTTAGGGGGGACAGTCCTAGATACGCAGTATTTT. The whole variable domain, filled in from reference TRBV7-8 and TRBJ2-3, reads GAGVSQSPRYKVAKRGQDVALRCDPISGHVSLFWYQQALGQGPEFLTYFQNEAQLDKSGLPSDRFFAERPEGSVSTLKIQRTQQEDSAVYLCASSLGGTVLDTQYFGPGTRLTVL.